This is a list of T cell receptor beta chains from one sample in a study of cytomegalovirus exposure and HLA in healthy donors. Sequencing used immunoSEQ multiplex PCR; TCRdb keeps in-frame clones, though not all of them. The repertoire holds 100,000 or so clones, with 83% as singletons. The specimen sequenced was PBMCs. The receptors were sampled from a man aged 18 to 29 in good health and CMV-seronegative. The CDR3 runs from the conserved cysteine through the conserved F or W. The order of the fields is J gene, V gene, clone size, D gene, CDR3 DNA, CDR3 protein. D genes are given only for firm matches. Rows may omit the clone size; those that give it use once, few, many or a size class.

>TRBJ1-2|TRBV9|few|NA
TGTGCCAGCTGGGGGCCCCCAGGAGGCTACACCTTC
CASWGPPGGYTF
>TRBJ1-2|TRBV6-4|NA|NA
TGTGCCAGCAAGGGGTACGGCTACACCTTC
CASKGYGYTF
>TRBJ2-2|TRBV11-2|NA|TRBD2
TGTGCCAGCAGCCTAGTTGGACTAGCGGGTGGCACCGGGGAGCTGTTTTTT
CASSLVGLAGGTGELFF
>TRBJ2-5|TRBV27|NA|NA
TGTGCCAGCAGTTTTGCAGGGTTACCCCGCGACCAAGAGACCCAGTACTTC
CASSFAGLPRDQETQYF
>TRBJ1-2|TRBV5-6|NA|NA
TGTGCCAGCAGCTTGAACTCTAACTATGGCTACACCTTC
CASSLNSNYGYTF
>TRBJ1-2|TRBV25-1|NA|TRBD1
TGTGCCAGCAGTGAATATACAGGGGCCTACTATGGCTACACCTTC
CASSEYTGAYYGYTF
>TRBJ2-4|TRBV28|NA|TRBD2
TGTGCCAGCAGGACTTCTGGGACTAGGGGGTTCTACATTCAGTACTTC
CASRTSGTRGFYIQYF
>TRBJ2-3|TRBV10-3|NA|NA
TGTGCCATCAGGACGACAGAGACCTCAGATACGCAGTATTTT
CAIRTTETSDTQYF
>TRBJ2-3|TRBV2|once|NA
TGTGCCAGCAGTGTTCCTGGGGGCGCCGAGTCTAGCACAGATACGCAGTATTTT
CASSVPGGAESSTDTQYF
>TRBJ2-1|TRBV7-2|NA|TRBD2
TGTGCCAGCAGCTCTTTATGGGGGAGGGAGGCACTCAATGAGCAGTTCTTC
CASSSLWGREALNEQFF
>TRBJ2-1|TRBV6-6|few|NA
TGTGCCAGCAGTTACGGAGTTGGAGACAATGAGCAGTTCTTC
CASSYGVGDNEQFF
>TRBJ1-2|TRBV2|NA|TRBD1
TGTGCCAGCCCCGATCGGGGACAGAATAACTATGGCTACACCTTC
CASPDRGQNNYGYTF
>TRBJ1-5|TRBV27|few|NA
TGTGCCAGCAGTTTCCAGGGAAGCAATCAGCCCCAGCATTTT
CASSFQGSNQPQHF
>TRBJ2-2|TRBV6-4|few|TRBD1
TGTGCCAGCAGTGACGACAGGGAGTCCGGGGAGCTGTTTTTT
CASSDDRESGELFF
>TRBJ2-7|TRBV28|NA|TRBD2
TGTGCCAGCAGTTTTAGGACTAGCGCGAGACCCTACGAGCAGTACTTC
CASSFRTSARPYEQYF
>TRBJ2-7|TRBV7-2|NA|NA
TGTGCCAGCAGCTTAGACAGGCCTTCCTACGAGCAGTACTTC
CASSLDRPSYEQYF
>TRBJ1-1|TRBV5-6|NA|NA
TGTGCCAGCACTGCGACTGGGGGCCCACTAATGAACACTGAAGCTTTCTTT
CASTATGGPLMNTEAFF
>TRBJ2-7|TRBV5-1|NA|TRBD2
TGCGCCAGCACCGTCGGTCTAGCGGGAGTCACCTACGAGCAGTACTTC
CASTVGLAGVTYEQYF
>TRBJ2-7|TRBV7-2|NA|TRBD2
TGTGCCAGCAGCTTAGGGTGGCGGGAGCAATCGGACGAGCAGTACTTC
CASSLGWREQSDEQYF
>TRBJ2-3|TRBV7-9|NA|TRBD1
TGTGCCTTGGAGCGAGACAGGGACACAGATACGCAGTATTTT
CALERDRDTDTQYF
>TRBJ2-7|TRBV12-5|NA|TRBD1
TGTGCTAGTGGTTTGGGGACAGGAGACTACGAGCAGTACTTC
CASGLGTGDYEQYF
>TRBJ2-3|TRBV13|few|TRBD2
TGTGCCAGCAGCTTCCGACTAGCGGGAGTGGATACGCAGTATTTT
CASSFRLAGVDTQYF
>TRBJ2-3|TRBV18|NA|TRBD2
TGTGCCAGCTCACCCGGGACTAGGGTTATTGATACGCAGTATTTT
CASSPGTRVIDTQYF
>TRBJ2-3|TRBV7-2|NA|TRBD2
TGTGCCAGCAGCTCGGGACTAGCGTTCGCAGATACGCAGTATTTT
CASSSGLAFADTQYF
>TRBJ2-5|TRBV7-3|NA|NA
TGTGCCAGCAGCTTAATTGGTGCCGGCCTAGGCGAGACCCAGTACTTC
CASSLIGAGLGETQYF
>TRBJ1-1|TRBV11-2|NA|NA
TGTGCCAGCAGCTTATCCCCGGGAGGGGAGACTGAAGCTTTCTTT
CASSLSPGGETEAFF
>TRBJ1-6|TRBV9|NA|NA
TGTGCCAGCAGCGTAGGCGGGGGTAGATCACCCCTCCACTTT
CASSVGGGRSPLHF
>TRBJ2-7|TRBV28|NA|NA
TGTGCCAGCGTATCCCGGGTAGTCTACGAGCAGTACTTC
CASVSRVVYEQYF
>TRBJ2-2|TRBV5-1|NA|TRBD1
TGCGCCAGCAGCCCTACAGGGGGCGCGGGCGGGGAGCTGTTTTTT
CASSPTGGAGGELFF
>TRBJ2-7|TRBV19|NA|TRBD2
TGTGCCAGTAGTATCCCACTAGCGGAGGGGACCTACGAGCAGTACTTC
CASSIPLAEGTYEQYF
>TRBJ2-7|TRBV7-8|once|NA
TGTGCCAGCAGCACCCCTCAACCTAGTCACCCCTACGAGCAGTACTTC
CASSTPQPSHPYEQYF
>TRBJ2-7|TRBV27|NA|TRBD1
TGTGCCAGCGGGCGAGGGACAGGGGGACTCTACGAGCAGTACTTC
CASGRGTGGLYEQYF
>TRBJ2-7|TRBV7-6|NA|TRBD2
TGTGCCAGCAGCGCCGGGACTAGCGGAGCTTATGAGCAGTACTTC
CASSAGTSGAYEQYF
>TRBJ1-5|TRBV7-9|NA|NA
TGTGCCAGCAGCTTCCCCTATCAGCCCCAGCATTTT
CASSFPYQPQHF
>TRBJ1-2|TRBV19|NA|TRBD1
TGTGCCAGCGCTCCCGGGACAGGGGTGAGTGGCTACACCTTC
CASAPGTGVSGYTF
>TRBJ2-5|TRBV27|NA|TRBD2
TGTGCCAGCAGTATAGTTAGCGGGAGGGCGCAGACCCAGTACTTC
CASSIVSGRAQTQYF